This TCR beta chain comes out of a study of lymphopenia after photon versus proton radiotherapy. General observations from the study: Photon-treated patients lost naive T cells and TCR diversity; proton-treated stayed stable. Oligoclonal CD8+ Temra expansion after nadir drove photon patients' diversity drop.

With regard to this clone: Its antigen is still unknown.

Trimming removed 4 bases from V and 4 bases from J, with 7 bases in between. Germline lookup yields CDR1 SEHNR and CDR2 FQNEAQ (reference sequence). The CDR3 spans 13 residues. Some clones are missing from TCRdb's copy, which holds only in-frame ones; the method was immunoSEQ multiplex PCR. The sample shows fewer than 70,000 clones, over 80% of them seen only once. The rearrangement links TRBV7-9 to TRBJ2-2, with a tentative D call TRBD2 (5 bases). This clonotype was obtained from a man older than 75 with esophageal cancer. This specimen was peripheral blood, taken from a patient treated with proton-based radiotherapy. CDR3 amino acids: CASSSGLTGELFF. For the CDR3, the DNA is TGTGCCAGCAGCTCCGGACTCACCGGGGAGCTGTTTTTT. Filled out from reference TRBV7-9 and TRBJ2-2, the complete variable domain reads DTGVSQNPRHKITKRGQNVTFRCDPISEHNRLYWYRQTLGQGPEFLTYFQNEAQLEKSRLLSDRFSAERPKGSFSTLEIQRTEQGDSAMYLCASSSGLTGELFFGEGSRLTVL.